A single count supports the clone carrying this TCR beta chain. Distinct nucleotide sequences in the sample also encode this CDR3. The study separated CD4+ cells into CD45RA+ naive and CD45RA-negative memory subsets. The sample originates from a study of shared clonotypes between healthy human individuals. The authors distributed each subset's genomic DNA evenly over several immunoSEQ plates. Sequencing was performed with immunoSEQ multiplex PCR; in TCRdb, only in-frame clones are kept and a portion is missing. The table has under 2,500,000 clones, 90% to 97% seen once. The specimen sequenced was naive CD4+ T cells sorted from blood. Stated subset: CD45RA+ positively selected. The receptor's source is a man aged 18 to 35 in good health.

In nucleotides, the CDR3 is TGTGCCAGCACGGGTCAGGCCGGAAACACCATATATTTT. It yields the protein CASTGQAGNTIYF. V is TRBV2 and J is TRBJ1-3; D is undetermined. The V gene lost 7 bases and the J gene lost 4 bases, with 11 bases spanning the gap. The germline V gene has CDR1 SNHLY and CDR2 FYNNEI. CDR3 length equals 13 residues.